This is a list of T cell receptor beta chains from one sample in a study of immune evolution from preneoplasia to lung adenocarcinoma. Generated by immunoSEQ multiplex PCR, the TCRdb table keeps only in-frame clones and is missing some. The sample comprises over 11,000 clones, 80% of which are singletons, and approximately 5% rests with the top ten. Sample: FFPE minimally invasive lung adenocarcinoma tissue. These receptors were taken from a person between 65 and 80 years old with lung adenocarcinoma. CDR3s include the opening cysteine and the closing phenylalanine or tryptophan. Each record gives: J gene, D gene, V gene, clone size, CDR3 DNA, CDR3 protein. A D gene is named only where the DNA matches it firmly. Not every row has a clone size; where given, it reads once, few, many or a size class.

TRBJ1-2,TRBD1,TRBV27,NA,TGTGCCAGCAGACCTGGACAGGGGAACTATGGCTACACCTTC,CASRPGQGNYGYTF
TRBJ2-6,NA,TRBV27,NA,TGTGCCAGCAGTTTACGGACAGTCAGCTCTGGGGCCAACGTCCTGACTTTC,CASSLRTVSSGANVLTF
TRBJ2-1,NA,TRBV7-9,NA,TGTGCCAGCAACAAGCGAGGGGATGAGCAGTTCTTC,CASNKRGDEQFF
TRBJ2-1,TRBD2,TRBV6-4,NA,TGTGCCAGCAGTGAAGCACTAGCGGGTTACAATGAGCAGTTCTTC,CASSEALAGYNEQFF
TRBJ1-2,NA,TRBV6-1,NA,TGTGCCACCCAGGGTGACTATGGCTACACCTTC,CATQGDYGYTF
TRBJ2-7,NA,TRBV29-1,NA,TGCAGCGTTGAAGAGGGCCCGCACGAGCAGTACTTC,CSVEEGPHEQYF
TRBJ1-6,NA,TRBV11-2,NA,TGTGCCAGCAGCTTGTCAACAGTAAATTCACCCCTCCACTTT,CASSLSTVNSPLHF
TRBJ1-5,NA,TRBV21-1,NA,TGTGCCAGCAGCAAAAGGGGGAAGACCTATAGCAATCAGCCCCAGCATTTT,CASSKRGKTYSNQPQHF
TRBJ1-2,NA,TRBV28,NA,TGTGCCAGCGGGTCAGGCGGCTACACCTTC,CASGSGGYTF
TRBJ2-7,TRBD2,TRBV27,NA,TGTGCCAGCAGTGCACCCTCTAGCGGGAGCTCCTACGAGCAGTACTTC,CASSAPSSGSSYEQYF
TRBJ2-7,NA,TRBV6-1,once,TGTGCCAACAGTCCTCGACAGGTTCAGTCGGGAGAGCAGTACTTC,CANSPRQVQSGEQYF
TRBJ2-1,TRBD2,TRBV11-2,few,TGTGCCAGCAGCTTAGATCGGAGCGGGACGTTCTTC,CASSLDRSGTFF
TRBJ1-2,NA,TRBV6-5,once,TGTGCCAGCAGTCCCAGTACCAACTATGGCTACACCTTC,CASSPSTNYGYTF
TRBJ1-2,TRBD1,TRBV6-5,NA,TGTGCCAGCAGTCCCAGTACAGGGGCGTTCTATGGCTACACCTTC,CASSPSTGAFYGYTF
TRBJ2-2,TRBD1,TRBV18,NA,TGTGCCAGCTCACCAACAGGGGGCGCAGGCGGGGAGCTGTTTTTT,CASSPTGGAGGELFF
TRBJ2-7,TRBD1,TRBV9,NA,TGTGCCAGCAGCGCCGGGACAGCCGGGTACGAGCAGTACTTC,CASSAGTAGYEQYF
TRBJ2-7,TRBD2,TRBV18,NA,TGTGCCAGCTCACAACTAGCGGGAGCTGACGAGCAGTACTTC,CASSQLAGADEQYF
TRBJ2-3,TRBD2,TRBV7-7,NA,TGTGCTAGCAGCTTTTCCGGGGGGAACACAGATACGCAGTATTTT,CASSFSGGNTDTQYF
TRBJ2-3,NA,TRBV2,NA,TGTGCCAGCAGTAGTGCCTTACTCACAGATACGCAGTATTTT,CASSSALLTDTQYF
TRBJ2-2,NA,TRBV4-2,NA,TGTGCCAGCAGCCACCCAGGAGGATCTACCGGGGAGCTGTTTTTT,CASSHPGGSTGELFF
TRBJ1-4,NA,TRBV7-9,NA,TGTGCCAGCAGCTTATCTGCAACTAATGAAAAACTGTTTTTT,CASSLSATNEKLFF
TRBJ2-7,NA,TRBV11-2,NA,TGTGCCAGCAGCTTATTACGGGGACCTACGGACGAGCAGTACTTC,CASSLLRGPTDEQYF
TRBJ1-1,TRBD1,TRBV7-9,NA,TGTGCCAGCAAGAGACAGGGGGCAAGCACTGAAGCTTTCTTT,CASKRQGASTEAFF
TRBJ1-5,NA,TRBV12-5,NA,TGTGCTAGTGGTTTGGAGCCGGGTGGGGGACAGCCCCAGCATTTT,CASGLEPGGGQPQHF
TRBJ2-5,TRBD2,TRBV29-1,few,TGCAGCGTGGCCCGACTAGCGGGAGAGGAGACCCAGTACTTC,CSVARLAGEETQYF
TRBJ1-1,TRBD1,TRBV2,NA,TGTGCCAGCAAGGGACAGGCTATGAACACTGAAGCTTTCTTT,CASKGQAMNTEAFF
TRBJ2-7,NA,TRBV5-4,large,TGTGCCAGCAGCTTGGGTACGGGCCCCTACGAGCAGTACTTC,CASSLGTGPYEQYF
TRBJ2-3,NA,TRBV19,NA,TGTGCCAGTAGTGCCCGGGGGATGGGCACAGATACGCAGTATTTT,CASSARGMGTDTQYF
TRBJ2-7,NA,TRBV5-6,NA,TGTGCCAGCAGCCTGATGGGCGAGCAGTACTTC,CASSLMGEQYF
TRBJ1-4,TRBD1,TRBV30,NA,TGTGCCTGGAGTGTCCCCAGGGGGGCGGGTGAAAAACTGTTTTTT,CAWSVPRGAGEKLFF
TRBJ1-1,NA,TRBV30,NA,TGTGCCTGGACAGCTAAAATGAACACTGAAGCTTTCTTT,CAWTAKMNTEAFF
TRBJ1-5,TRBD1,TRBV30,once,TGTGCCTGGAGTGTTTTGGGGGACAGCTACAATCAGCCCCAGCATTTT,CAWSVLGDSYNQPQHF
TRBJ2-1,NA,TRBV11-2,few,TGTGCCAGCAGCTTAGGGAGGCCGAATGAGCAGTTCTTC,CASSLGRPNEQFF
TRBJ2-7,NA,TRBV10-2,once,TGCGCCAGCAGTGTCGGCAGGGACACATTTTGGAGCTCCTACGAGCAGTACTTC,CASSVGRDTFWSSYEQYF
TRBJ1-1,NA,TRBV5-4,NA,TGTGCCAGCAGCCTATTTGACCGACGGAGGGGTACTGAAGCTTTCTTT,CASSLFDRRRGTEAFF
TRBJ1-5,NA,TRBV7-6,NA,TGTGCCAGCAGCTTGGCGGATCAGCCCCAGCATTTT,CASSLADQPQHF
TRBJ2-5,NA,TRBV5-1,NA,TGCGCCAGCAGCTTGCTTTCGATTCCGCAGAAGACCCAGTACTTC,CASSLLSIPQKTQYF
TRBJ2-3,NA,TRBV9,NA,TGTGCCAGCAGCGGGAACTGGGGTTCGGGCACAGATACGCAGTATTTT,CASSGNWGSGTDTQYF
TRBJ1-2,NA,TRBV27,NA,TGTGCCAGCAGTCCGAGTTGGGTAGGTGGCTATGGCTACACCTTC,CASSPSWVGGYGYTF
TRBJ1-1,NA,TRBV19,NA,TGTGCCAGTAGTGCGCCGGGACGCAGGGGCGGTGAAGCTTTCTTT,CASSAPGRRGGEAFF